The 10 T cell receptor beta chains below all came from one sample that was sequenced in a study of blood T cells in healthy people across ages. Through a sample-barcoded 5' primer and a J-beta primer mix, a second PCR was run for about 6 to 11 cycles. TCRdb itself ran the 5' RACE reads through MiXCR, one entry per CDR3 protein. The data hold over a million distinct CDR3 sequences, with more than 35% observed a single time. Sequencing was performed on blood. These receptors were collected from a woman aged 55-75 years in good health.

The rearrangement uses TRBV10-3 and TRBJ2-5; the D gene is possibly TRBD1 (6 bases). This CDR3 comprises 14 residues. Trimming left V 9 bases short and J 5 bases short, with 19 bases between. Germline V gene sequence: CDR1 ENHRY, CDR2 SYGVKD. For the CDR3, the DNA is TGTGCCATTAAAACGGGACACGGGGATGAGACCCAGTACTTC. The encoded protein is CAIKTGHGDETQYF.

The chain employs TRBV7-8 and TRBJ1-4; maybe TRBD1 (6 bases). The CDR3 length is 17 residues. CDR1 and CDR2 (germline): SGHVS, FQNEAQ. Trimming shortened V by 3 bases and J by 6 bases, and 20 bases separated the two germline ends. This CDR3 is CASSFGQPWEGDEKLFF. CDR3 nucleotide sequence: TGTGCCAGCAGCTTTGGACAGCCATGGGAAGGAGATGAAAAACTGTTTTTT.

This chain uses TRBV13 with TRBJ2-1; the D is unclear. The length of the CDR3 is 14 residues. V shed 5 bases and J shed 4 bases, with 12 bases lying between them. Looked up from germline, CDR1 is PRHDT and CDR2 is FYEKMQ (reference sequence). CDR3 sequence: CASSPRRVYNEQFF. CDR3 in DNA: TGTGCCAGCAGCCCCAGGCGCGTATACAATGAGCAGTTCTTC.

This clonotype has only one observation. The junction differs from germline at one of its ends, possibly a read error. This rearrangement joins TRBV10-3 to TRBJ2-7, with D unresolved. The CDR3 runs 12 residues. Per germline, CDR1 ENHRY and CDR2 SYGVKD. CDR3 protein: CAFSEGPYEQYF. The CDR3 DNA reads TGTGCCTTCAGTGAAGGACCCTACGAGCAGTACTTC.

As for this clonotype: A much larger clonotype is one base distant, so this may be a read error. This chain connects TRBV20-1 to TRBJ2-7, with 9 bases identical to TRBD2. The V gene end was trimmed by 7 bases and the J gene end by 0 bases; junction bases not matched to a gene: 7. This CDR3 has 14 residues. Germline values: CDR1 DFQATT, CDR2 SNEGSKA (reference sequence). The CDR3: CSGSSGGSSYEQYF. In nucleotides, the CDR3 is TGCAGTGGTAGCAGCGGGGGGAGCTCCTACGAGCAGTACTTC.

This clonotype was observed a few times. The chain couples TRBV5-1 to TRBJ2-3; the D is unclear. The CDR3 length is 14 residues. Looked up from germline, CDR1 is SGHRS and CDR2 is YFSETQ. V dropped 0 bases and J dropped 1 base, with 6 bases sitting between them. DNA of the CDR3: TGCGCCAGCAGCTTGGAAACGGGCACAGATACGCAGTATTTT. It is translated as CASSLETGTDTQYF.

The chain has TRBV5-6 and TRBJ1-4; D is uncertain. V was pared by 0 bases and J by 7 bases, with 16 bases between. The CDR3 has 16 residues. CDR1 and CDR2 (germline): SGHDT, YYEEEE. The chain's CDR3 is CASSLGLDGLFEKLFF. The DNA of the CDR3 is TGTGCCAGCAGCTTGGGGTTGGACGGCCTTTTTGAAAAACTGTTTTTT.

This clonotype was seen a handful of times. The chain recombines TRBV9 with TRBJ1-2, with 8 bases lining up with TRBD1. Per the germline V gene, CDR1 is SGDLS and CDR2 is YYNGEE. The CDR3 runs to 18 residues. V lost 0 bases to trimming and J lost 7 bases; unmatched junction nucleotides: 17. CDR3 sequence (DNA): TGTGCCAGCAGCGTAGACCTCGGTGGAGGCAGGGGGCAGTCTGGCTACACCTTC. Translation: CASSVDLGGGRGQSGYTF. The full variable domain, rest sourced from reference TRBV9 and TRBJ1-2, is DSGVTQTPKHLITATGQRVTLRCSPRSGDLSVYWYQQSLDQGLQFLIQYYNGEERAKGNILERFSAQQFPDLHSELNLSSLELGDSALYFCASSVDLGGGRGQSGYTFGSGTRLTVV.

The DNA for the CDR3 is TGCGCCAGCAGCCAAGGTTGGGGGCTAAGCTCCTACGAGCAGTACTTC. Protein product: CASSQGWGLSSYEQYF. This chain connects TRBV4-1 to TRBJ2-7; D is possibly TRBD1 (6 bases). V lost 1 base to trimming and J lost 0 bases, with 13 bases between them. Germline assignment: CDR1 MGHRA and CDR2 YSYEKL. This CDR3 comprises 16 residues.

The V and J genes are TRBV5-8 and TRBJ2-4; no clear D gene. The length of the CDR3 is 10 residues. The germline V and J ends were trimmed by 0 bases and 9 bases, with 1 base remaining between them. Germline V CDR1 and CDR2: SGHTS, YDEGEE. This chain's CDR3 is CASSLGIQYF. The CDR3 nucleotides are TGTGCCAGCAGCTTGGGCATTCAGTACTTC.